Below are 12 T cell receptor beta chains sequenced from a single sample in a study of cytomegalovirus exposure and HLA in healthy donors. The study ran its PCR with 60 Vbeta and 13 Jbeta primers. Data came from immunoSEQ multiplex PCR; TCRdb stores just in-frame clones and leaves some out. The profile shows about 160,000 clones, 60% to 80% of them singletons. Source material: PBMCs. These receptors were obtained from a man aged 25 to 45 in good health and CMV-seropositive.

The chain employs TRBV4-1 and TRBJ2-1; TRBD1 is a possible D gene (5 bases). V lost 1 base and J 1 base, leaving 14 bases between the germline ends. This CDR3 is built from 17 residues. Germline V gene sequence: CDR1 MGHRA, CDR2 YSYEKL. The CDR3 sequence: CASSQVLRGFSYNEQFF. The CDR3 nucleotides read TGCGCCAGCAGCCAAGTCCTAAGGGGTTTTTCCTACAATGAGCAGTTCTTC.

The V gene is TRBV29-1, the J gene TRBJ1-2; D ambiguous. The ends were cut back, 6 bases at V and 8 bases at J, with 22 bases in the middle. The CDR3 spans 14 residues. The germline CDR1 and CDR2 sequences are SQVTM and ANQGSEA. DNA for the CDR3: TGCAGCGTCGATACGGCCACGGAGGGAGGGGGCTACACCTTC. The encoded protein is CSVDTATEGGGYTF.

This clone was counted once. The chain joins TRBV5-1 to TRBJ1-1; 8 bases are a match to TRBD1. The CDR3 loop spans 15 amino acids. Germline CDR1 SGHRS, CDR2 YFSETQ. The V segment lost 7 bases and the J segment 1 base; nucleotides outside the gene matches: 9. CDR3: CASGSRTGTNTEAFF. The CDR3 DNA is TGCGCCAGCGGGTCCCGGACAGGGACGAACACTGAAGCTTTCTTT.

V usage is TRBV9 and J usage is TRBJ1-1, with D possibly being TRBD1 (5 bases). V was trimmed by 4 bases and J by 7 bases, leaving 11 bases between them. CDR1 and CDR2 (germline): SGDLS, YYNGEE. This CDR3 contains 12 residues. Here the CDR3 DNA reads TGTGCCAGCAGCAACGGACACGATGAAGCTTTCTTT. Encoded protein: CASSNGHDEAFF.

This clone has only a few counts. The genes are TRBV7-6 and TRBJ1-1, with D tentatively TRBD1 (5 bases). In germline, CDR1 is SGHVS, CDR2 FNYEAQ. V was shortened by 5 bases and J by 4 bases, with 11 bases between the two germline ends. The CDR3 consists of 13 residues. The CDR3 bases are TGTGCCAGCAGCCCCTTCCAGGGCACTGAAGCTTTCTTT. Translation: CASSPFQGTEAFF.

This clone is a singleton in its sample. CDR3 amino acids: CASSQDLASYGYTF. CDR3 DNA: TGCGCCAGCAGCCAAGATTTGGCTTCCTATGGCTACACCTTC. The rearrangement uses TRBV4-3 and TRBJ1-2; D call uncertain. V lost 0 bases and J 4 bases, leaving 9 bases between the germline ends. Germline V gene lookup returns CDR1 LGHNA and CDR2 YSLEER. The length of the CDR3 is 14 residues.

This clone was found a few times. The chain has TRBV6-5 and TRBJ1-1; 7 bases line up with TRBD1. The junction had 3 bases not matched to a gene; V was cut back by 5 bases and J by 0 bases. The CDR3 is 14 amino acids. CDR1 and CDR2 (germline): MNHEY, SVGAGI. Here the CDR3 reads CASSIDRVNTEAFF. As DNA, the CDR3 is TGTGCCAGCAGTATTGACAGGGTGAACACTGAAGCTTTCTTT.

The chain is built from TRBV9 and TRBJ1-4; the match to TRBD1 covers 10 bases. CDR3 length equals 21 residues. V lost 0 bases and J lost 1; bases outside the gene matches: 15. CDR1 is SGDLS and CDR2 is YYNGEE in the germline V gene. CDR3 in amino acids: CASSVVHPPGTGDLTNEKLFF. CDR3 sequence (DNA): TGTGCCAGCAGCGTAGTTCACCCTCCCGGGACAGGGGATTTAACTAATGAAAAACTGTTTTTT.

The rearrangement uses TRBV5-1 and TRBJ2-7; D is perhaps TRBD2 (7 bases). V gave up 2 bases and J gave up 5 bases, with 17 bases separating them. This CDR3 has 15 residues. Germline loops: CDR1 SGHRS, CDR2 YFSETQ. The CDR3 loop reads CASSLRGVEGDEQYF. The CDR3 DNA sequence: TGCGCCAGCAGCTTACGGGGGGTAGAGGGGGACGAGCAGTACTTC.

The chain links TRBV4-3 to TRBJ2-7; D not certain. V dropped 1 base and J dropped 3 bases, with 7 bases sitting between them. CDR1 is LGHNA, CDR2 YSLEER, per germline. This CDR3 is built from 13 residues. The DNA for the CDR3 is TGCGCCAGCAGCCAAGGGGCGAACTACGAGCAGTACTTC. Translated: CASSQGANYEQYF.

This clone was found a few times. The chain uses TRBV28 and TRBJ2-5, with 16 bases fitting TRBD2. The trim removed 6 bases at V and 4 bases at J, leaving 14 bases unmatched. From germline, CDR1 is MDHEN and CDR2 SYDVKM. This CDR3 comprises 19 residues. CDR3 sequence reads: CASRKTGTSGGAGGETQYF. DNA for the CDR3: TGTGCCAGCAGAAAAACCGGGACTAGCGGGGGGGCTGGAGGAGAGACCCAGTACTTC.

The CDR3 bases are TGTGCCTGGAACATACATACGAACACTGAAGCTTTCTTT. Translating it yields CAWNIHTNTEAFF. This chain uses TRBV30 with TRBJ1-1, with D unclear. In germline, CDR1 is GTSNPN, CDR2 SVGIG (reference sequence). V was clipped by 4 bases and J by 1 base, with 10 bases between them. This CDR3 region has 13 residues.